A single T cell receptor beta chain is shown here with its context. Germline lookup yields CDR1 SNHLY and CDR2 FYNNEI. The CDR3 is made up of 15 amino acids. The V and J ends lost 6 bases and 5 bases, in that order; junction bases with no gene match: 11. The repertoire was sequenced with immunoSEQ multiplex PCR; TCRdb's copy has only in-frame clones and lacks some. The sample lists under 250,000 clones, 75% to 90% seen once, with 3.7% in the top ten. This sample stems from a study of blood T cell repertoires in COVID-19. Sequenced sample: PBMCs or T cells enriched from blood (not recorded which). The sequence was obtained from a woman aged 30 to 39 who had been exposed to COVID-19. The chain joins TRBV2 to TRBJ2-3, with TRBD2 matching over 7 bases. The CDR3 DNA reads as TGTGCCAGCAGCCCCGTTGGCGGGAGTGGAGATACGCAGTATTTT. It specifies CASSPVGGSGDTQYF.